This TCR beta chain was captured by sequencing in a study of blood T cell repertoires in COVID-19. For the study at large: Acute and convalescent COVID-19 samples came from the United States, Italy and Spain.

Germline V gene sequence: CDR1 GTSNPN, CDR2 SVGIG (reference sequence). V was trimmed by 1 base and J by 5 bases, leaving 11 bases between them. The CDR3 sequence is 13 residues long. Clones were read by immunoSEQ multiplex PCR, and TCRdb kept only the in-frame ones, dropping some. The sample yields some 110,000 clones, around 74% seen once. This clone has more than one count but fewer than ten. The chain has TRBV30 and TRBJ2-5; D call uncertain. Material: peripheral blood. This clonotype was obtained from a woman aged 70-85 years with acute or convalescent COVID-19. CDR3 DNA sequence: TGTGCCTGGAGTGCAGGCCCCGTGGAGACCCAGTACTTC. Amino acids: CAWSAGPVETQYF.